This T cell receptor beta chain is from a study of blood T cells in healthy people across ages. Notes on the study in general: Not knowing donor CMV status may have confounded expanded clonotype changes.

It was with a sample-barcoded 5' primer and a J-beta primer mix that a second PCR of roughly 6 to 11 cycles was run. TCRdb recomputed calls from the 5' RACE reads with MiXCR, one row per CDR3 protein. Among 800,000 to 900,000 distinct CDR3 sequences listed, around 62% were seen once. Worth noting for this clonotype: No antigen is known for it.

Healthy Caucasian individuals from Russia aged about 6 to 100 served as donors. With 2 bases removed from V and 4 bases from J, the gap between germline ends came to 11 bases. This CDR3 has 15 residues. Per germline, CDR1 MDHEN and CDR2 SYDVKM. This sequence was found in a man aged 25 to 45 in good health. V usage is TRBV28 and J usage is TRBJ1-4, with a possible D match to TRBD1 (6 bases). The sample consisted of blood. CDR3 loop: CASSLRGGLNEKLFF. CDR3 nucleotides: TGTGCCAGCAGTTTAAGGGGGGGACTTAATGAAAAACTGTTTTTT.